This T cell receptor beta chain is drawn from a study of identical twins. General study points: Possibly, invariant MAIT and iNKT cells partly confounded zero-insertion analyses.

Comment on this clonotype: What it binds is unknown.

Germline lookup yields CDR1 SGHRS and CDR2 YFSETQ. V was shortened by 3 bases and J by 7 bases, with 13 bases between the two germline ends. There are 13 residues in the CDR3. The donors were all healthy and Caucasian. Via MiXCR, TCRdb re-called the 5' RACE reads, giving one row per CDR3 protein. Among some 560,000 distinct CDR3 sequences listed, 9% to 10% were seen once. This sample also belongs to another study, concerning yellow fever vaccine responses in identical twins.

This TCR derives from a young woman in good health. The sample comprised PBMCs. The V call is TRBV5-1, the J call TRBJ1-1, with a weak D call TRBD1 (6 bases). This CDR3 is CASSSYDRIEAFF. Written as DNA, the CDR3 is TGCGCCAGCAGCTCCTACGACAGGATTGAAGCTTTCTTT.